This TCR beta chain was sequenced in a study of blood T cell repertoires in COVID-19. Study-wide background: Some COVID-19 samples were acute and others convalescent; all came from the United States, Italy and Spain.

There are 15 residues in the CDR3. J lost 4 bases, V lost 1 base, and 2 bases had no gene match. The germline V gene encodes CDR1 SGHTA and CDR2 FQGTGA. Under the authors' procedure: Using reference gene primer amplification, nucleated cell counts were estimated. Using immunoSEQ multiplex PCR, the repertoire was profiled, and TCRdb retains in-frame clones only, with some absent. V, J and clone size derive from that table, while D and trimming were established from the DNA sequence. The table records over 200,000 clones, 70% to 90% of them present only once. Sample: peripheral blood. This sequence originates from a woman between 25 and 40 years old who had recovered from COVID-19. This sequence joins TRBV7-3 and TRBJ2-1; 9 bases are a match to TRBD2. The CDR3 here is CASSLNSGGYNEQFF. The DNA of the CDR3 is TGTGCCAGCAGCTTAAATAGCGGGGGTTACAATGAGCAGTTCTTC.